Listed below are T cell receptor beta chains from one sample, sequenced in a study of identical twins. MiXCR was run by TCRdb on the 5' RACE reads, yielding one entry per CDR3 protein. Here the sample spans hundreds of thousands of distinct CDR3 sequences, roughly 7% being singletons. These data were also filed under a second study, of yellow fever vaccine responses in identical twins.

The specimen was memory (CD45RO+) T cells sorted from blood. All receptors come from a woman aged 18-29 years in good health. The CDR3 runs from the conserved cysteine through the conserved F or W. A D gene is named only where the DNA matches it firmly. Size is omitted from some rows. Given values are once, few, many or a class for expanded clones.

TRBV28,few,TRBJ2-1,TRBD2,TGTGCCAGCAGTTTAGGGGCGGGGGACAATGAGCAGTTCTTC,CASSLGAGDNEQFF
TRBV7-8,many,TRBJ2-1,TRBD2,TGTGCCAGCAGGCGCGGGGGAAGCTCCTACAATGAGCAGTTCTTC,CASRRGGSSYNEQFF
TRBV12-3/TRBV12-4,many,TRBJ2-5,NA,TGTGCCAGCAGTCTAACCCGGCCCGGAGAGACCCAGTACTTC,CASSLTRPGETQYF
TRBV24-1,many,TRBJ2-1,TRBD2,TGTGCCACCAGTGAACGCAAACTAGCGGGAGGCATAAATGAGCAGTTCTTC,CATSERKLAGGINEQFF
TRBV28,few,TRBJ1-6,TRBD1,TGTGCCAGCAGTCAGCCGGACAGGGATAATTCACCCCTCCACTTT,CASSQPDRDNSPLHF
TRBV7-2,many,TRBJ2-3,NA,TGTGCCAGCAGCTTGGGCCCCACAGATACGCAGTATTTT,CASSLGPTDTQYF
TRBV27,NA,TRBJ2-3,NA,TGTGCCAGCCGAATTATACCGGGACAACAAGATACGCAGTATTTT,CASRIIPGQQDTQYF
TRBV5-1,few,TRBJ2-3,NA,TGCGCCAGCAGCTTGGACTCGTATACGCAGTATTTT,CASSLDSYTQYF
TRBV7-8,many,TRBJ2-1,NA,TGTGCCAGCAGCTTAGAACTCTGGATCCATGAGCAGTTCTTC,CASSLELWIHEQFF
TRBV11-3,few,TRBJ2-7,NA,TGTGCCAGCAGCCTCAATCACGAGCAGTACTTC,CASSLNHEQYF
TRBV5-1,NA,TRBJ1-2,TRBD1,TGCGCCAGCAGCTTAAGACAGGGCGACTATGGCTACACCTTC,CASSLRQGDYGYTF
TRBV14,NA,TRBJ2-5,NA,TGTGCCAGCAGCCAAGGGGGGCGTAGGTTGGAGACCCAGTACTTC,CASSQGGRRLETQYF
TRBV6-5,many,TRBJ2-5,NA,TGTGCCAGCAGTTATGGGTCTGCAGGGATGGGAAAAGAGACCCAGTACTTC,CASSYGSAGMGKETQYF
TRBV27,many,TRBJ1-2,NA,TGTGCCAGCAGTTTATCAGGAGGGGGTTATGGCTACACCTTC,CASSLSGGGYGYTF
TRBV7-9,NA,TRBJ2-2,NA,TGTGCCAGCAGCCCAGGGGGGCTGGGGGAGCTGTTTTTT,CASSPGGLGELFF
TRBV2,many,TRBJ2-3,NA,TGTGCCACCTCATGGGGCCACACAGATACGCAGTATTTT,CATSWGHTDTQYF
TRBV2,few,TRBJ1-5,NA,TGTGCCAGCAGGAGAGAAATGGAGCCCCAGCATTTT,CASRREMEPQHF